The clone carrying this TCR beta chain came up a few times. Its antigen is unidentified. This specimen comes from a study of vaccination effects on CD4 cells after COVID-19. The assay was immunoSEQ multiplex PCR, and TCRdb's table has in-frame clones only and misses some. The sample lists about 60,000 clones, about 73% occurring once. Unmatched junction bases numbered 5, after V lost 5 bases and J lost 1 base. Germline V lookup: CDR1 SGHRS, CDR2 YFSETQ. The CDR3 is 14 amino acids. With the ViraFEST assay, the study expanded antigen-specific CD4+ T cells using viral peptide pools, then sequenced them. Upon completion of 10 to 11 days in culture, CD4+ T cells were isolated. Each participant received a vaccine that was either BNT162b2 or mRNA-1273, given as two doses. Cultures of a few million PBMC per well contained about 10 IU/ml IL-2 plus 10 ug/ml peptides. Replacing half the medium with IL-2 medium was done on days 3 and 7.

This TCR derives from a human donor who received a COVID-19 vaccine. The sequencing used CD4+ T cells from PBMCs cultured with HCoV-OC43 spike peptides, collected after COVID-19 vaccination. Documented subset: HCoV-OC43 spike overlapping peptide pool stimulation. V is TRBV5-1 and J is TRBJ1-1, with 7 nucleotides matching TRBD1. CDR3 coding DNA: TGCGCCAGCAGTCCAGGGGGAGGGAACACTGAAGCTTTCTTT. This encodes CASSPGGGNTEAFF.